These 31 T cell receptor beta chains came from one sample sequenced in a study of OX40 agonist ivuxolimab in advanced cancers. This table comes from immunoSEQ multiplex PCR, and its TCRdb copy is limited to in-frame clones, with some not included. Among 60,000 to 85,000 clones listed, 89% were seen once. Sequenced here: CD4+ or CD8+ T cells sorted from blood, sampled in a trial of the OX40 agonist ivuxolimab. These receptor sequences come from an adult with an advanced solid tumor such as melanoma, head and neck, liver or kidney cancer.

There are a few counts of this clone. The rearrangement uses TRBV19 and TRBJ1-1; D is perhaps TRBD1 (5 bases). CDR3 size: 11 residues. Trimming shortened V by 9 bases and J by 6 bases, and 11 bases separated the two germline ends. Germline values: CDR1 LNHDA, CDR2 SQIVND (reference sequence). Here the CDR3 DNA reads TGTGCCAGCCGACAGAAGGCTGAAGCTTTCTTT. Protein sequence: CASRQKAEAFF.

The V call is TRBV18, the J call TRBJ1-5, with unresolved D. Germline CDR1 reads KGHSH; CDR2 reads LQKENI. The CDR3 length is 15 residues. V lost 2 bases and J lost 4, with 12 bases in between. CDR3 sequence: CASSPSAATNQPQHF. CDR3 DNA sequence: TGTGCCAGCTCACCATCCGCAGCCACAAATCAGCCCCAGCATTTT.

The chain links TRBV11-3 to TRBJ2-1; 12 bases agree with TRBD2. The trim removed 5 bases at V and 4 bases at J, leaving 6 bases unmatched. This CDR3 comprises 16 residues. The V gene's germline CDR1 is SGHNT and CDR2 YENEEA. In DNA, the CDR3 is TGTGCCAGCAGCACGCTACTAGCGGGAGGATACAATGAGCAGTTCTTC. As protein: CASSTLLAGGYNEQFF.

This CDR3 reads CSVPGQGRYEQYF. The CDR3 DNA sequence: TGCAGCGTACCCGGACAGGGAAGGTACGAGCAGTACTTC. The chain uses TRBV29-1 and TRBJ2-7; 8 positions agree with TRBD1. V shed 6 bases, J shed 4 bases, and the junction held 8 bases outside the gene matches. The germline CDR1 and CDR2 sequences are SQVTM and ANQGSEA. The CDR3 runs 13 residues.

The chain combines TRBV9 with TRBJ2-1, with a tentative D call TRBD2 (6 bases). Germline CDR1 reads SGDLS; CDR2 reads YYNGEE. CDR3 length equals 14 residues. Trimming took off 4 bases at V and 1 base at J, with 9 bases between the two ends. The chain's CDR3 is CASSHRESYNEQFF. As DNA, the CDR3 is TGTGCCAGCAGCCATCGGGAGTCCTACAATGAGCAGTTCTTC.

The rearrangement joins TRBV6-5 to TRBJ1-4; 7 bases match TRBD1. Unmatched junction bases numbered 0, after V lost 6 bases and J lost 2 bases. There are 13 residues in the CDR3. CDR1 and CDR2 (germline): MNHEY, SVGAGI. The DNA of the CDR3 is TGTGCCAGCAGACAGGGGACTAATGAAAAACTGTTTTTT. Its protein is CASRQGTNEKLFF.

The genes are TRBV7-9 and TRBJ2-1; 7 bases are shared with TRBD2. Trimming removed 5 bases from V and 10 bases from J; junction bases left unmatched: 17. The CDR3 is 16 amino acids. Germline V gene lookup returns CDR1 SEHNR and CDR2 FQNEAQ (reference sequence). DNA of the CDR3: TGTGCCAGCAGCCCCGGAAGCGGTAGCGGGCCCTCGGAGCAGTTCTTC. Its protein is CASSPGSGSGPSEQFF.

Here the CDR3 DNA reads TGTGCCAGCAGTCCCCGGTGGGCCGTGGCCTACAATGAGCAGTTCTTC. Protein sequence: CASSPRWAVAYNEQFF. V usage is TRBV27 and J usage is TRBJ2-1; the D is unclear. The CDR3 extends over 16 amino acids. Per germline, CDR1 MNHEY and CDR2 SMNVEV (reference sequence). Trimming left V 5 bases short and J 2 bases short, with 16 bases between.

The chain carries TRBV30 and TRBJ2-1; D may be TRBD2 (5 bases). Looked up from germline, CDR1 is GTSNPN and CDR2 is SVGIG (reference sequence). The ends were cut back, 4 bases at V and 9 bases at J, with 10 bases in the middle. The length of the CDR3 is 11 residues. In DNA, the CDR3 is TGTGCCTGGACAGCGGTTAGTGAGCAGTTCTTC. Translated, it gives CAWTAVSEQFF. The whole variable domain, filled in from reference TRBV30 and TRBJ2-1, reads SQTIHQWPATLVQPVGSPLSLECTVEGTSNPNLYWYRQAAGRGLQLLFYSVGIGQISSEVPQNLSASRPQDRQFILSSKKLLLSDSGFYLCAWTAVSEQFFGPGTRLTVL.

V is TRBV6-1 and J is TRBJ1-2, with D possibly TRBD1 on 6 matching bases. CDR3 length: 15 residues. Germline lookup yields CDR1 MNHNS and CDR2 SASEGT. The V gene lost 0 bases and the J gene lost 3 bases, with 11 bases spanning the gap. CDR3 coding DNA: TGTGCCAGCAGTGAAGCGGGTGGACAGTACTATGGCTACACCTTC. As protein: CASSEAGGQYYGYTF.

The rearrangement joins TRBV6-5 to TRBJ1-1, with 8 bases aligning to TRBD1. V shed 5 bases, J shed 12 bases, and the junction held 8 bases outside the gene matches. This CDR3 comprises 12 residues. CDR1 is MNHEY and CDR2 is SVGAGI in the germline V gene. The chain's CDR3 is CASSRQGSSPFF. As DNA, the CDR3 is TGTGCCAGCAGTAGACAGGGGTCCTCGCCTTTCTTT.

This sequence joins TRBV27 and TRBJ2-5, with TRBD1 identical over 8 bases. V lost 10 bases, J lost 1 base, and 8 bases stayed unmatched. This CDR3 has 14 amino acids. Germline V gene lookup returns CDR1 MNHEY and CDR2 SMNVEV (reference sequence). The CDR3 DNA follows: TGTGCCAACCGACAGGGGCCGCTCCAAGAGACCCAGTACTTC. Its protein is CANRQGPLQETQYF.

The rearrangement links TRBV27 to TRBJ1-2; tentative D call: TRBD1 (6 bases). Germline-derived CDR1 and CDR2 are MNHEY and SMNVEV (reference sequence). CDR3 length: 13 residues. The V gene lost 5 bases and the J gene lost 4 bases, with 11 bases spanning the gap. CDR3 sequence: CASSLQGGYGYTF. The DNA for the CDR3 is TGTGCCAGCAGTCTACAGGGAGGCTATGGCTACACCTTC.

The rearrangement joins TRBV2 to TRBJ2-2; no clear D gene. The CDR3 contains 12 residues. CDR1 SNHLY and CDR2 FYNNEI come from the germline V gene. V shed 8 bases and J shed 5 bases, with 9 bases lying between them. CDR3 DNA: TGTGCCAGCGGGATTTGGACCGGGGAGCTGTTTTTT. It codes for CASGIWTGELFF.

V and J are TRBV27 and TRBJ1-1; maybe TRBD1 (5 bases). V was clipped by 4 bases and J by 3 bases, with 21 bases between them. CDR1 is MNHEY, CDR2 SMNVEV, per germline (reference sequence). The length of the CDR3 is 17 residues. The chain's CDR3 is CASSSRVRGGADTEAFF. In DNA, the CDR3 is TGTGCCAGCAGTTCCAGAGTAAGGGGAGGGGCTGACACTGAAGCTTTCTTT.

The chain uses TRBV18 and TRBJ1-1; D is unresolved. CDR1 and CDR2 (germline): KGHSH, LQKENI. The CDR3 spans 14 residues. Trimming removed 3 bases at V and 1 base at J, with 9 bases between. The CDR3 reads CASSPPTENTEAFF. The CDR3 region has the DNA TGTGCCAGCTCACCCCCTACAGAGAACACTGAAGCTTTCTTT.

CDR3 sequence: CASRITGGANTEAFF. CDR3 sequence (DNA): TGTGCCAGCAGGATAACAGGGGGCGCGAACACTGAAGCTTTCTTT. The rearrangement links TRBV5-6 to TRBJ1-1; 9 nucleotides match TRBD1. CDR3 length equals 15 residues. J was trimmed by 1 base and V by 5 bases; bases with no gene match: 6. Germline V lookup: CDR1 SGHDT, CDR2 YYEEEE.

This chain connects TRBV18 to TRBJ2-1; 10 bases are a match to TRBD2. The germline gives CDR1 KGHSH, CDR2 LQKENI. The J segment lost 8 bases and the V segment lost 6 bases, leaving 16 bases of the junction unmatched. The CDR3 covers 17 residues. The chain's CDR3 is CASSPNDILAGDHEQFF. For the CDR3, the DNA is TGTGCCAGCTCTCCCAACGACATCCTAGCGGGAGACCATGAGCAGTTCTTC.

This chain connects TRBV11-1 to TRBJ1-2; a weak D match, TRBD1 (5 bases). Germline CDR1 reads SGHAT; CDR2 reads FQDESV (reference sequence). The CDR3 is 14 residues long. V lost 1 base and J 2 bases, leaving 8 bases between the germline ends. In DNA, the CDR3 is TGTGCCAGCAGCTTAGACGCAGGGAACTATGGCTACACCTTC. Encoded protein: CASSLDAGNYGYTF.

The chain's CDR3 is CASSHARTLEAFF. Written as DNA, the CDR3 is TGTGCCAGCAGCCACGCCCGGACACTTGAAGCTTTCTTT. The chain is built from TRBV6-5 and TRBJ1-1; maybe TRBD1 (5 bases). Germline-derived CDR1 and CDR2 are MNHEY and SVGAGI. This CDR3 comprises 13 residues. Trimming removed 6 bases from V and 7 bases from J, with 15 bases in between.

V is TRBV25-1 and J is TRBJ1-3, with D unresolved. V was cut by 3 bases and J by 0 bases, with 9 bases left in between. Germline CDR1 is MGHDK and CDR2 is SYGVNS. The CDR3 loop spans 15 amino acids. The CDR3, as DNA: TGTGCCAGCAGTGACAAGATGGGCTCTGGAAACACCATATATTTT. This sequence encodes CASSDKMGSGNTIYF.

This clone was recorded only once. This rearrangement joins TRBV9 to TRBJ1-2; D unclear. Germline assignment: CDR1 SGDLS and CDR2 YYNGEE. The CDR3 contains 12 residues. Trimming cost V 10 bases and J 2 bases, with 12 bases left between them. DNA of the CDR3: TGTGCCTTCGTTTGGCTCAACTATGGCTACACCTTC. Protein product: CAFVWLNYGYTF.

This rearrangement joins TRBV25-1 to TRBJ1-2; 9 bases match TRBD1. The CDR3 spans 17 residues. The junction had 18 bases not matched to a gene; V was cut back by 6 bases and J by 7 bases. Germline V gives CDR1 MGHDK, CDR2 SYGVNS. The DNA of the CDR3 is TGTGCCAGCAGACAGGGGGCCACAGGTTTTTCCTATGGTGGCTACACCTTC. Translated: CASRQGATGFSYGGYTF.

The rearrangement joins TRBV11-3 to TRBJ2-1; D not resolved. The V end lost 5 bases, the J end lost 6 bases, and 11 bases lay between the germline ends. This CDR3 is built from 13 residues. Per germline, CDR1 SGHNT and CDR2 YENEEA. The CDR3 DNA reads TGTGCCAGCAGCCTTTCCTCACCCAATGAGCAGTTCTTC. Protein product: CASSLSSPNEQFF.

The chain is built from TRBV5-8 and TRBJ2-7; D gene ambiguous. The CDR3 length is 10 residues. V was trimmed by 5 bases and J by 9 bases, leaving 9 bases between them. Looked up from germline, CDR1 is SGHTS and CDR2 is YDEGEE. In DNA, the CDR3 is TGTGCCAGCAGTAAGAGAAGGCAGTACTTC. It translates to CASSKRRQYF.

The CDR3 region has the DNA TGTGCCAGCGTATCCCCCCCGGGACAGGCCTACGAGCAGTACTTC. Its protein product is CASVSPPGQAYEQYF. The V and J genes are TRBV6-4 and TRBJ2-7; 8 bases map to TRBD1. Germline CDR1 is MRHNA and CDR2 is SNTAGT. V lost 8 bases to trimming and J lost 2 bases; unmatched junction nucleotides: 11. The CDR3 has 15 amino acids.

This chain joins TRBV27 and TRBJ2-7; TRBD2 aligns across 10 bases. The V gene's germline CDR1 is MNHEY and CDR2 SMNVEV (reference sequence). The ends lost 3 bases at V and 3 bases at J; junction bases unmatched: 5. The CDR3 has 15 residues. CDR3 in amino acids: CASSFMGLAFYEQYF. The DNA for the CDR3 is TGTGCCAGCAGTTTTATGGGACTAGCGTTCTACGAGCAGTACTTC.

The chain employs TRBV19 and TRBJ2-7; D ambiguous. Trimming took off 2 bases at V and 0 bases at J, with 8 bases between the two ends. This CDR3 spans 14 amino acids. Germline lookup yields CDR1 LNHDA and CDR2 SQIVND (reference sequence). The CDR3 loop reads CASSISFSSYEQYF. Written as DNA, the CDR3 is TGTGCCAGTAGTATATCATTTAGCTCCTACGAGCAGTACTTC. Using reference TRBV19 and TRBJ2-7 for the parts outside the CDR3, the full variable domain is DGGITQSPKYLFRKEGQNVTLSCEQNLNHDAMYWYRQDPGQGLRLIYYSQIVNDFQKGDIAEGYSVSREKKESFPLTVTSAQKNPTAFYLCASSISFSSYEQYFGPGTRLTVT.

The rearrangement joins TRBV5-1 to TRBJ2-5; maybe TRBD2 (7 bases). V was pared by 0 bases and J by 2 bases, with 14 bases between. Germline values: CDR1 SGHRS, CDR2 YFSETQ. CDR3 length: 16 amino acids. The CDR3 spells CASSLEGGARQETQYF. Written as DNA, the CDR3 is TGCGCCAGCAGCTTGGAAGGGGGGGCGCGGCAAGAGACCCAGTACTTC.

The chain combines TRBV9 with TRBJ2-2; D is unresolved. Germline CDR1 reads SGDLS; CDR2 reads YYNGEE. The CDR3 sequence is 15 residues long. Trimming removed 0 bases at V and 1 base at J, with 7 bases between. CDR3: CASSVDPLNTGELFF. In DNA form, the CDR3 reads TGTGCCAGCAGCGTAGATCCTTTGAACACCGGGGAGCTGTTTTTT.

The chain recombines TRBV18 with TRBJ1-1; tentatively, D is TRBD1 (6 bases). V shed 3 bases and J shed 1 base, with 9 bases lying between them. CDR3 length: 14 amino acids. Germline loops: CDR1 KGHSH, CDR2 LQKENI. This CDR3 is CASSPGGGNTEAFF. The CDR3 DNA follows: TGTGCCAGCTCACCGGGAGGGGGGAACACTGAAGCTTTCTTT.